The sequence of this T cell receptor (beta chain) was determined in a study of shared clonotypes between healthy human individuals. The CDR3 loop spans 13 amino acids. Trimming pared 4 bases from V and 9 bases from J, leaving 13 bases between. Germline V gives CDR1 MGHRA, CDR2 YSYEKL. Some clones are missing from TCRdb's copy, which holds only in-frame ones; the method was immunoSEQ multiplex PCR. Altogether hundreds of thousands of clones are present, about 90% being singletons, with the ten largest covering more than 20%. Naive CD8 isolation took CD45RO-negative cells positively selected for CCR7 and excluded terminally differentiated effector memory CD45RA+ cells. All donors were Caucasian adults living in Nashville, Tennessee.

The TCR was taken from a man aged 25-45 years in good health. The chain joins TRBV4-1 to TRBJ2-1, with D hard to call. Sequences were obtained from naive CD8+ T cells sorted from blood. The CDR3 spells CASSPSQVIEQFF. In DNA form, the CDR3 reads TGCGCCAGCAGCCCCTCGCAGGTCATTGAGCAGTTCTTC.